A selection of T cell receptor beta chains follows, all from one sample in a study of beta chain features in type 1 diabetes. Produced via immunoSEQ multiplex PCR; TCRdb's table is partial and in-frame only. Of 680,000 or so clones in the sample, 10% to 15% were seen once. Sequenced sample: naive CD4+ T cells from blood. All receptors come from a man younger than 30 with type 1 diabetes. Each CDR3 is given with its conserved first and last residue. The D gene is left open where the match is weak. Clone size is shown for a subset of rows, as once, few, many or a class of expanded clone.

CDR3	DNA	J	D	size	V
CASSPPVNGLLVYGYTF	TGCGCCAGCAGCCCACCCGTCAACGGGCTTTTGGTCTATGGCTACACCTTC	TRBJ1-2	-	-	TRBV4-1
CSVAVTRTAEAFF	TGCAGCGTCGCTGTCACGAGGACCGCTGAAGCTTTCTTT	TRBJ1-1	-	-	TRBV29-1
CASSYSGPGSTDTQYF	TGTGCCAGCAGTTACTCGGGACCGGGAAGCACAGATACGCAGTATTTT	TRBJ2-3	-	-	TRBV6-6
CASSPGPPGTEAFF	TGTGCCAGTAGTCCGGGCCCGCCGGGCACTGAAGCTTTCTTT	TRBJ1-1	-	few	TRBV19
CASSVGGTGQTQYF	TGTGCCAGCAGCGTAGGTGGGACAGGCCAGACCCAGTACTTC	TRBJ2-5	TRBD1	-	TRBV5-4
CASSPSEPSSPLHF	TGTGCCAGCAGCCCCTCGGAGCCATCCTCACCCCTCCACTTT	TRBJ1-6	-	few	TRBV7-9
CASSLINQPQHF	TGTGCCAGCAGCCTTATCAATCAGCCCCAGCATTTT	TRBJ1-5	-	-	TRBV7-2
CAWSHSGNTIYF	TGTGCCTGGAGTCACTCTGGAAACACCATATATTTT	TRBJ1-3	-	-	TRBV30
CASSVGDREWYEQYF	TGTGCCAGCAGCGTAGGGGACAGGGAGTGGTACGAGCAGTACTTC	TRBJ2-7	TRBD1	-	TRBV9
CASSAPTVGGREQYF	TGTGCCAGCAGTGCCCCGACAGTGGGAGGGAGGGAGCAGTACTTC	TRBJ2-7	TRBD2	-	TRBV6-5
CASSYSKYGYTF	TGTGCCAGCAGTTACTCAAAATATGGCTACACCTTC	TRBJ1-2	-	-	TRBV6-6
CASSSEGKPGNTIYF	TGTGCCAGCAGTTCGGAGGGGAAACCTGGAAACACCATATATTTT	TRBJ1-3	-	few	TRBV6-5
CASSPPTGKVGANVLTF	TGTGCCAGCAGTCCCCCGACAGGGAAGGTCGGGGCCAACGTCCTGACTTTC	TRBJ2-6	TRBD1	-	TRBV27
CASSFDATNEKLFF	TGCGCCAGCAGCTTCGATGCAACTAATGAAAAACTGTTTTTT	TRBJ1-4	-	-	TRBV5-1
CASSIKPEASEQYF	TGTGCCAGCAGTATAAAACCCGAGGCGAGCGAGCAGTACTTC	TRBJ2-7	-	few	TRBV27
CASSSPGQGWYEQYF	TGTGCCAGCAGTTCTCCGGGACAGGGTTGGTACGAGCAGTACTTC	TRBJ2-7	TRBD1	-	TRBV28
CASSSNGDLYGYTF	TGTGCCAGCAGCTCTAACGGGGATCTCTACGGCTACACCTTC	TRBJ1-2	-	-	TRBV28
CAWSGQVNQPQHF	TGTGCCTGGAGCGGACAAGTCAATCAGCCCCAGCATTTT	TRBJ1-5	-	few	TRBV30
CASSLLRTSGGRSLEEETQYF	TGTGCCAGCAGTTTACTCCGGACTAGCGGGGGGCGTTCCCTAGAGGAGGAGACCCAGTACTTC	TRBJ2-5	TRBD2	-	TRBV28
CASSYSRQTSGNTIYF	TGTGCCAGCAGTTACTCGAGACAGACCTCAGGAAACACCATATATTTT	TRBJ1-3	-	few	TRBV6-5
CASSSAGSSNIYEQYF	TGTGCCAGCAGCTCAGCGGGGAGCAGTAATATCTACGAGCAGTACTTC	TRBJ2-7	TRBD2	few	TRBV7-9
CASSPPYRGVSPEQYF	TGTGCCAGCAGTCCACCCTACAGGGGGGTAAGTCCCGAGCAGTACTTC	TRBJ2-7	TRBD1	-	TRBV28
CSVVGTRSNGYTF	TGCAGCGTTGTCGGGACACGGTCTAATGGCTACACCTTC	TRBJ1-2	-	few	TRBV29-1
CASSPQWTGDELFF	TGCGCCAGCAGCCCCCAATGGACAGGGGACGAACTGTTTTTT	TRBJ1-4	TRBD1	few	TRBV4-1
CASSPLMKAGNSPLHF	TGTGCCAGCAGCCCCCTGATGAAGGCTGGGAATTCACCCCTCCACTTT	TRBJ1-6	-	-	TRBV6-6
CASSVAGRNNEKLFF	TGTGCCAGCAGCGTAGCGGGACGGAATAATGAAAAACTGTTTTTT	TRBJ1-4	-	few	TRBV9
CASSVEGQGLLATYEQYF	TGTGCCAGCAGCGTAGAGGGACAAGGGCTCCTAGCAACCTACGAGCAGTACTTC	TRBJ2-7	-	few	TRBV9
CAPTRRASTDTQYF	TGTGCCCCCACGAGGCGAGCTAGCACAGATACGCAGTATTTT	TRBJ2-3	-	once	TRBV27